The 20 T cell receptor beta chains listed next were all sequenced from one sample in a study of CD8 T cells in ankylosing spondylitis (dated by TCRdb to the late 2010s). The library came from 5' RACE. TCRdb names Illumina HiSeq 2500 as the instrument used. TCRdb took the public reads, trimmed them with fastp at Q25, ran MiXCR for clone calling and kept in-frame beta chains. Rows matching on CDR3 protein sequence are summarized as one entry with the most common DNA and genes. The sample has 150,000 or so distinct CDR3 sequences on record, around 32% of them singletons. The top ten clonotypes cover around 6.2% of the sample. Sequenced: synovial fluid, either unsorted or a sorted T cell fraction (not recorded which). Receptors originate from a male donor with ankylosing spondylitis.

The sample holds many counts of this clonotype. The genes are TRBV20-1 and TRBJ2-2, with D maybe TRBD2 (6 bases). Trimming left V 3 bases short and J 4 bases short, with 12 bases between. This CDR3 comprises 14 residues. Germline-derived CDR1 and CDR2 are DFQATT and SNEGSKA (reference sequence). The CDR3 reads CSASAGPSTGELFF. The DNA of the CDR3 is TGCAGTGCTAGTGCGGGACCATCCACCGGGGAGCTGTTTTTT.

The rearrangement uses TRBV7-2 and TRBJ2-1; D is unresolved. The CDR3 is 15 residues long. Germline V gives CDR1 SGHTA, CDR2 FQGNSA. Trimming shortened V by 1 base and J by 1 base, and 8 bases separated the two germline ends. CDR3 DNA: TGTGCCAGCAGCTTAGGAAGGGCGTCCTACAATGAGCAGTTCTTC. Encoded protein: CASSLGRASYNEQFF.

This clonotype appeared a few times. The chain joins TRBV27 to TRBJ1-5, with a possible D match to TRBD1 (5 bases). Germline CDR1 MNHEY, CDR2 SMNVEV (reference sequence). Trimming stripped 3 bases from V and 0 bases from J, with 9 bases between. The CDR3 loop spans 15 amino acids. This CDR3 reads CASSFAGASNQPQHF. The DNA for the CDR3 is TGTGCCAGCAGTTTTGCTGGGGCTAGCAATCAGCCCCAGCATTTT.

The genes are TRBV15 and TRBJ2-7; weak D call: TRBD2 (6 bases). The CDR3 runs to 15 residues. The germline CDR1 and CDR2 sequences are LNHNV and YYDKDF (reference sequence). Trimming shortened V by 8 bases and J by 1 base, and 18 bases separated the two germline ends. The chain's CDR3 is CATARERDPSYEQYF. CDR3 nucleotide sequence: TGTGCCACCGCCCGGGAGAGGGATCCGTCCTACGAGCAGTACTTC. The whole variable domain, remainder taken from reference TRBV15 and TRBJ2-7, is DAMVIQNPRYQVTQFGKPVTLSCSQTLNHNVMYWYQQKSSQAPKLLFHYYDKDFNNEADTPDNFQSRRPNTSFCFLDIRSPGLGDTAMYLCATARERDPSYEQYFGPGTRLTVT.

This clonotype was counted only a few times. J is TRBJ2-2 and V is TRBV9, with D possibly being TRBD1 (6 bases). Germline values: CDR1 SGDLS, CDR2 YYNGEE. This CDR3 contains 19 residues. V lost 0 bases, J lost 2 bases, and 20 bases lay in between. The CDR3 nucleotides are TGTGCCAGCAGCGTAGGAGGGGGTACTAGAACCCCTAACACCGGGGAGCTGTTTTTT. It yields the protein CASSVGGGTRTPNTGELFF.

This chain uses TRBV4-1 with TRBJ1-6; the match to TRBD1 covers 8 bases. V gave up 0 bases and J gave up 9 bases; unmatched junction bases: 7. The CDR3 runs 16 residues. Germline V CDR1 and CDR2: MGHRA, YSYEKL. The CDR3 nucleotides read TGCGCCAGCAGCCAAGATCGGACAGGGATCAGTTCACCCCTCCACTTT. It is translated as CASSQDRTGISSPLHF.

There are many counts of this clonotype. The CDR3: CAIGTSGNYEQFF. The CDR3 nucleotides read TGTGCCATTGGGACTAGCGGGAACTATGAGCAGTTCTTC. This rearrangement joins TRBV10-3 to TRBJ2-1; 13 bases are shared with TRBD2. CDR3 length: 13 residues. The trim removed 9 bases at V and 8 bases at J, leaving 4 bases unmatched. CDR1 is ENHRY, CDR2 SYGVKD, per germline.

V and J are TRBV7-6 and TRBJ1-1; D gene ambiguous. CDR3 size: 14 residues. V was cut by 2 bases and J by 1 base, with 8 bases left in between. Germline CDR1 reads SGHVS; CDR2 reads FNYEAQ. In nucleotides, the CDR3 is TGTGCCAGCAGCTTACAGCCCAGGAACACTGAAGCTTTCTTT. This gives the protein CASSLQPRNTEAFF.

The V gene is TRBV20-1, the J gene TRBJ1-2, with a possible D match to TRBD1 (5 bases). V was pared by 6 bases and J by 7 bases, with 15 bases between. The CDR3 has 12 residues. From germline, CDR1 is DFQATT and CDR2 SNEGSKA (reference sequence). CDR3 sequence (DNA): TGCAGTGCCGATCGGGGGGGAGGTGGCTACACCTTC. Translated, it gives CSADRGGGGYTF.

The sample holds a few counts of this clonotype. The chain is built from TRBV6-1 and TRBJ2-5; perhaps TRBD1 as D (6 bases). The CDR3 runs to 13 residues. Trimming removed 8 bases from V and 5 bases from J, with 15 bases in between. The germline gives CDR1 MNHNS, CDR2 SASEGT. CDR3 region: CASLDRFWETQYF. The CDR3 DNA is TGTGCCAGCCTAGACAGGTTTTGGGAGACCCAGTACTTC.

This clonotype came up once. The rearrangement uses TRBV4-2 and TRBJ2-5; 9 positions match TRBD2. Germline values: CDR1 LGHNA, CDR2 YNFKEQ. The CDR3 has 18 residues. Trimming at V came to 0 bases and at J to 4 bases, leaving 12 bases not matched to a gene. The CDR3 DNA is TGTGCCAGCAGCCAAGATAGGATAGCGGGAGTCGTCGGAGAGACCCAGTACTTC. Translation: CASSQDRIAGVVGETQYF.

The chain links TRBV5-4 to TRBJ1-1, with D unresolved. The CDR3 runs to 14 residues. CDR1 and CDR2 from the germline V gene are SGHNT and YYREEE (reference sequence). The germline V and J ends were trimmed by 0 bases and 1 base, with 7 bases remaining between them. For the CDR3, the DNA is TGTGCCAGCAGCTTGGAATGGGGGAACACTGAAGCTTTCTTT. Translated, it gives CASSLEWGNTEAFF. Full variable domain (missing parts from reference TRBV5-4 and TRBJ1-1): ETGVTQSPTHLIKTRGQQVTLRCSSQSGHNTVSWYQQALGQGPQFIFQYYREEENGRGNFPPRFSGLQFPNYSSELNVNALELDDSALYLCASSLEWGNTEAFFGQGTRLTVV.

CDR3 region: CASSQKLAGVGNEQFF. The CDR3 coding sequence is TGTGCCAGCAGCCAAAAACTAGCGGGAGTCGGGAATGAGCAGTTCTTC. The J gene is TRBJ2-1, the V gene TRBV4-2, with 11 positions matching TRBD2. Trimming cost V 2 bases and J 7 bases; bases outside gene matches: 7. Germline V gene data show CDR1 as LGHNA and CDR2 as YNFKEQ. This CDR3 is built from 16 residues.

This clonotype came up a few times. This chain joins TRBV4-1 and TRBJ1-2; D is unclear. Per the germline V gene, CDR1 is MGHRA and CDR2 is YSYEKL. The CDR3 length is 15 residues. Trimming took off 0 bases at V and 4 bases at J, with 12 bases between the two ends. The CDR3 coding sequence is TGCGCCAGCAGCCAAGATGGTCCGGATGGCTATGGCTACACCTTC. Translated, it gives CASSQDGPDGYGYTF.

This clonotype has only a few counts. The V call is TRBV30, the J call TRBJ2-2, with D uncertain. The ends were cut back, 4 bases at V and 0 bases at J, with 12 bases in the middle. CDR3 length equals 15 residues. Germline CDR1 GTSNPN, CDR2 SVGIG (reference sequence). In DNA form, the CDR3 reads TGTGCCTGGAATCGGGCATCGACGAACACCGGGGAGCTGTTTTTT. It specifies CAWNRASTNTGELFF. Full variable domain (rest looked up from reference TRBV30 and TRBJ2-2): SQTIHQWPATLVQPVGSPLSLECTVEGTSNPNLYWYRQAAGRGLQLLFYSVGIGQISSEVPQNLSASRPQDRQFILSSKKLLLSDSGFYLCAWNRASTNTGELFFGEGSRLTVL.

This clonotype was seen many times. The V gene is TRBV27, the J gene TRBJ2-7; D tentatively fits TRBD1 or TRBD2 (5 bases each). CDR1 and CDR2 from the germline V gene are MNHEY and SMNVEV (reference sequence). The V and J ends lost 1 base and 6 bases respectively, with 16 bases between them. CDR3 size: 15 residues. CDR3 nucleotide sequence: TGTGCCAGCAGTTTATTGAGGGGTGTAGGGGTCGAGCAGTACTTC. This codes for CASSLLRGVGVEQYF.

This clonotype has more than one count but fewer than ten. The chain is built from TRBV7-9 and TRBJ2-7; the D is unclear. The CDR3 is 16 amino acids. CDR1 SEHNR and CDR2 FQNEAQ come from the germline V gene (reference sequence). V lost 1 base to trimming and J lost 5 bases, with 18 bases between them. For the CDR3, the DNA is TGTGCCAGCAGCTTAGGTGGGTTCCTTTCGATAGACGAGCAGTACTTC. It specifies CASSLGGFLSIDEQYF.

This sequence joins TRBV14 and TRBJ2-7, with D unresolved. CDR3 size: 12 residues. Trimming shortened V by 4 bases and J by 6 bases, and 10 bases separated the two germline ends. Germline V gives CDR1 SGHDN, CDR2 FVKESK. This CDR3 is CASSPSGAEQYF. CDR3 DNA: TGTGCCAGCAGCCCGTCCGGCGCCGAGCAGTACTTC.

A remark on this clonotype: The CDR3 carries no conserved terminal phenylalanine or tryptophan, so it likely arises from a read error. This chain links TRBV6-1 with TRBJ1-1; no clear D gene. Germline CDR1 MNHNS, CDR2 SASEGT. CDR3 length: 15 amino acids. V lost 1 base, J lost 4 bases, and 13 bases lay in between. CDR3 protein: CASSEEGIPGTEAFY. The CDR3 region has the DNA TGTGCCAGCAGTGAAGAAGGGATCCCAGGCACTGAAGCTTTCTAT.

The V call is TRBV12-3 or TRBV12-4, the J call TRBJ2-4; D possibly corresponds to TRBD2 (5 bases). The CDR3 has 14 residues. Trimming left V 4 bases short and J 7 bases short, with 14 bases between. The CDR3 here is CASSSRYGDNIQYF. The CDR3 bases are TGTGCCAGCAGTTCTCGGTACGGGGATAACATTCAGTACTTC.